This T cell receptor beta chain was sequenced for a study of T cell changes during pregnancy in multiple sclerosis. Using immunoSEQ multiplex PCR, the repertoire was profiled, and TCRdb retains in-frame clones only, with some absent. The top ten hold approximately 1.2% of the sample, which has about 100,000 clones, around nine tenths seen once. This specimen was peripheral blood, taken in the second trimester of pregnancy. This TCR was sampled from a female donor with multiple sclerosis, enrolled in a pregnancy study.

CDR3 sequence: CASRRALGGAKGYTF. DNA of the CDR3: TGTGCCAGTCGTAGAGCCTTAGGGGGCGCGAAGGGCTACACCTTC. The chain has TRBV19 and TRBJ1-2; 7 nucleotides match TRBD1. J was trimmed by 8 bases and V by 8 bases; bases with no gene match: 17. The germline CDR1 and CDR2 sequences are LNHDA and SQIVND (reference sequence). This CDR3 is 15 amino acids long.